Below are 29 T cell receptor beta chains sequenced from a single sample in a study of radiotherapy plus CTLA-4 blockade in lung cancer. Measured with immunoSEQ multiplex PCR; TCRdb has only the in-frame clones, and not every one. The sample holds about 43,000 clones, 55% to 80% seen once. This material consisted of peripheral blood, taken from a patient treated with radiotherapy plus ipilimumab. The receptors originated from a human donor with non-small cell lung cancer who had a partial response to radiotherapy plus ipilimumab.

The genes are TRBV5-4 and TRBJ1-6; possibly TRBD1 for D (5 bases). CDR1 and CDR2 (germline): SGHNT, YYREEE (reference sequence). The CDR3 has 14 amino acids. The ends were cut back, 2 bases at V and 8 bases at J, with 11 bases in the middle. The chain's CDR3 is CASSFLGADSPLHF. DNA for the CDR3: TGTGCCAGCAGCTTTTTAGGGGCGGATTCACCCCTCCACTTT.

The chain carries TRBV6-5 and TRBJ1-2, with 9 bases that match TRBD1. V lost 6 bases and J lost 3; bases outside the gene matches: 8. The CDR3 runs to 15 residues. Germline V CDR1 and CDR2: MNHEY, SVGAGI. CDR3 bases: TGTGCCAGCAGGGACAGGGGTTATATCGACTATGGCTACACCTTC. It is translated as CASRDRGYIDYGYTF.

The table lists this clone with a few counts. This chain uses TRBV6-1 with TRBJ1-1; D is undetermined. Trimming left V 7 bases short and J 6 bases short, with 9 bases between. The CDR3 runs 11 residues. Germline V gene data show CDR1 as MNHNS and CDR2 as SASEGT. This chain's CDR3 is CASTAQAEAFF. The CDR3 DNA is TGTGCCAGCACCGCCCAGGCTGAAGCTTTCTTT.

J is TRBJ2-3 and V is TRBV10-3; TRBD2 matches at 9 bases. Losses at the gene ends were 5 bases for V and 4 bases for J; bases not matched to a gene: 13. In germline, CDR1 is ENHRY, CDR2 SYGVKD. This CDR3 is built from 17 residues. The CDR3 sequence: CAISRREAGGRADTQYF. DNA for the CDR3: TGTGCCATCAGTCGCCGCGAGGCGGGAGGGCGGGCAGATACGCAGTATTTT.

Comments on this clone: Sequence at one end of the junction differs from germline and may be a read error. The chain recombines TRBV5-5 with TRBJ2-7, with TRBD1 as a possible D gene (6 bases). Germline V gene data show CDR1 as SGHKS and CDR2 as YYEKEE (reference sequence). The CDR3 length is 14 residues. CDR3 residues: CVSSTGTLTYEQYF. CDR3 in DNA: TGTGTCAGCAGCACCGGGACATTAACCTACGAGCAGTACTTC.

This chain joins TRBV19 and TRBJ2-2; TRBD2 is a possible D gene (5 bases). The CDR3 contains 16 residues. V was trimmed by 2 bases and J by 3 bases, leaving 13 bases between them. Per the germline V gene, CDR1 is LNHDA and CDR2 is SQIVND (reference sequence). The DNA for the CDR3 is TGTGCCAGTAGTATACCCCACGACGGGGACACCGGGGAGCTGTTTTTT. Translation gives CASSIPHDGDTGELFF.

The rearrangement uses TRBV19 and TRBJ2-1, with D possibly TRBD2 on 6 matching bases. Looked up from germline, CDR1 is LNHDA and CDR2 is SQIVND (reference sequence). The CDR3 runs 16 residues. Trimming stripped 1 base from V and 2 bases from J, with 12 bases between. In DNA, the CDR3 is TGTGCCAGTAGTATAGGGTCGGGAGCGACCTACAATGAGCAGTTCTTC. It codes for CASSIGSGATYNEQFF.

The chain couples TRBV7-9 to TRBJ1-1; the D gene is possibly TRBD1 (6 bases). The V end lost 6 bases, the J end lost 8 bases, and 13 bases lay between the germline ends. This CDR3 comprises 12 residues. The germline CDR1 and CDR2 sequences are SEHNR and FQNEAQ (reference sequence). DNA for the CDR3: TGTGCCAGCAGTCCCACAGGGCCCGAAGCTTTCTTT. Protein product: CASSPTGPEAFF.

This clone ranks as medium-sized. The genes are TRBV7-2 and TRBJ1-2; maybe TRBD1 (5 bases). This CDR3 contains 14 residues. With 5 bases removed from V and 6 bases from J, the gap between germline ends came to 16 bases. Germline lookup yields CDR1 SGHTA and CDR2 FQGNSA. The CDR3 region has the DNA TGTGCCAGCAGCCCCGGGGGGGGAGAAGATGGCTACACCTTC. This codes for CASSPGGGEDGYTF.

V is TRBV29-1 and J is TRBJ2-5; D is undetermined. Germline V CDR1 and CDR2: SQVTM, ANQGSEA. The CDR3 sequence is 11 residues long. The V and J ends lost 3 bases and 5 bases respectively, with 7 bases between them. This CDR3 reads CSVDIVETQYF. The CDR3 DNA reads TGCAGCGTTGATATAGTGGAGACCCAGTACTTC.

V and J are TRBV5-1 and TRBJ2-1, with no clear D. The germline CDR1 and CDR2 sequences are SGHRS and YFSETQ. The CDR3 has 14 residues. The V gene lost 0 bases and the J gene lost 0 bases, with 4 bases spanning the gap. DNA of the CDR3: TGCGCCAGCAGCTTGGCTAGCTCCTACAATGAGCAGTTCTTC. Translated, it gives CASSLASSYNEQFF.

This chain uses TRBV9 with TRBJ2-1; 13 nucleotides agree with TRBD2. The CDR3 consists of 19 residues. Germline CDR1 is SGDLS and CDR2 is YYNGEE. Unmatched junction bases numbered 15, after V lost 3 bases and J lost 6 bases. The CDR3 nucleotides read TGTGCCAGCAGCGAAAGTTGGACTAGCGGGAGCGCCGGGGGCAATGAGCAGTTCTTC. It specifies CASSESWTSGSAGGNEQFF.

The genes are TRBV29-1 and TRBJ1-2; TRBD1 matches at 8 bases. The V gene's germline CDR1 is SQVTM and CDR2 ANQGSEA. Trimming removed 6 bases from V and 4 bases from J; junction bases left unmatched: 16. The length of the CDR3 is 16 residues. The CDR3 bases are TGCAGCGTGGTAAACCCGACAGGGGCGAGGGTCTATGGCTACACCTTC. It is translated as CSVVNPTGARVYGYTF.

This clone showed up just once. The V and J genes are TRBV18 and TRBJ1-3; 7 nucleotides match TRBD1. CDR1 and CDR2 (germline): KGHSH, LQKENI. The length of the CDR3 is 17 residues. J lost 6 bases, V lost 3 bases, and 14 bases had no gene match. Here the CDR3 DNA reads TGTGCCAGCTCACCTCAACGACAGGGCCGTGCCCTAAACACCATATATTTT. This codes for CASSPQRQGRALNTIYF.

The V gene is TRBV23-1, the J gene TRBJ1-2; D might be TRBD1 (5 bases). TRBV23-1 is recorded as an ORF, its role being uncertain. The CDR3 contains 16 residues. V lost 0 bases, J lost 8 bases, and 19 bases lay in between. CDR3 DNA sequence: TGCGCCAGCAGTCAATCGGGGGGACCGCTTTTGGGCGGCTACACCTTC. Amino acid sequence: CASSQSGGPLLGGYTF.

The gene calls are TRBV25-1 and TRBJ2-1; D gene unclear. This CDR3 has 12 amino acids. V lost 10 bases, J lost 6 bases, and 13 bases lay in between. Germline V gene lookup returns CDR1 MGHDK and CDR2 SYGVNS. The CDR3 spells CATRRSLNEQFF. Written as DNA, the CDR3 is TGTGCCACCAGGCGGTCCCTCAATGAGCAGTTCTTC. Variable domain in full (rest from reference TRBV25-1 and TRBJ2-1): EADIYQTPRYLVIGTGKKITLECSQTMGHDKMYWYQQDPGMELHLIHYSYGVNSTEKGDLSSESTVSRIRTEHFPLTLESARPSHTSQYLCATRRSLNEQFFGPGTRLTVL.

The count of this clone is one. The chain employs TRBV6-5 and TRBJ1-1, with 7 bases aligning to TRBD1. The junction had 8 bases not matched to a gene; V was cut back by 5 bases and J by 5 bases. The CDR3 is 14 amino acids. In germline, CDR1 is MNHEY, CDR2 SVGAGI. The CDR3 spells CASSETGTRTEAFF. In nucleotides, the CDR3 is TGTGCCAGCAGTGAGACAGGGACGAGGACTGAAGCTTTCTTT.

This clone was seen only a few times. The gene calls are TRBV4-2 and TRBJ2-1, with 9 bases lining up with TRBD2. The V and J ends lost 1 base and 3 bases, in that order; junction bases with no gene match: 4. CDR1 and CDR2 from the germline V gene are LGHNA and YNFKEQ. The CDR3 is 16 amino acids. CDR3: CASSQGPSGDYNEQFF. CDR3 nucleotide sequence: TGTGCCAGCAGCCAAGGGCCTAGCGGGGACTACAATGAGCAGTTCTTC.

The chain couples TRBV4-1 to TRBJ1-6, with unresolved D. Trimming pared 3 bases from V and 10 bases from J, leaving 13 bases between. The CDR3 runs to 14 residues. Germline V gene data show CDR1 as MGHRA and CDR2 as YSYEKL. CDR3 amino acids: CASSHPGVQSPLHF. CDR3 bases: TGCGCCAGCAGCCATCCCGGGGTGCAATCACCCCTCCACTTT.

The chain carries TRBV19 and TRBJ2-7; TRBD1 matches at 7 bases. This CDR3 has 12 amino acids. The V gene's germline CDR1 is LNHDA and CDR2 SQIVND (reference sequence). The V and J ends lost 9 bases and 7 bases, in that order; junction bases with no gene match: 9. CDR3 sequence (DNA): TGTGCCAGCCGGGACAGCCAAGGGGAGCAGTACTTC. Translated, it gives CASRDSQGEQYF.

This clone was counted between two and nine times. The rearrangement links TRBV11-2 to TRBJ1-2; no reliable D call. CDR1 and CDR2 (germline): SGHAT, FQNNGV. This CDR3 region has 13 residues. Trimming pared 5 bases from V and 4 bases from J, leaving 11 bases between. CDR3 DNA: TGTGCCAGCAGCCCGGGCCGGGGCTATGGCTACACCTTC. The encoded protein is CASSPGRGYGYTF. The full variable domain, its missing parts supplied by reference TRBV11-2 and TRBJ1-2, is EAGVAQSPRYKIIEKRQSVAFWCNPISGHATLYWYQQILGQGPKLLIQFQNNGVVDDSQLPKDRFSAERLKGVDSTLKIQPAKLEDSAVYLCASSPGRGYGYTFGSGTRLTVV.

This clone was seen once. The chain carries TRBV18 and TRBJ1-1, with TRBD1 matching over 7 bases. Germline V gene sequence: CDR1 KGHSH, CDR2 LQKENI. Germline trimming cut 4 bases from V and 5 bases from J; bases unmatched to any gene: 7. The CDR3 contains 14 residues. Written as DNA, the CDR3 is TGTGCCAGCTCACTTTCCTACAGGGGAACTGAAGCTTTCTTT. This translates into CASSLSYRGTEAFF.

The chain is built from TRBV19 and TRBJ2-2; 8 nucleotides match TRBD1. The germline V gene encodes CDR1 LNHDA and CDR2 SQIVND (reference sequence). The V and J ends lost 3 bases and 1 base, in that order; junction bases with no gene match: 4. The CDR3 is made up of 16 amino acids. Here the CDR3 reads CASSIGTGRNTGELFF. The CDR3 nucleotides read TGTGCCAGTAGTATTGGGACAGGACGGAACACCGGGGAGCTGTTTTTT.

The table lists this clone with a count of one. The chain has TRBV27 and TRBJ1-2; 10 bases line up with TRBD1. V dropped 5 bases and J dropped 8; count of bases not matched to a gene: 8. This CDR3 region has 14 residues. Germline V gene lookup returns CDR1 MNHEY and CDR2 SMNVEV (reference sequence). Written as DNA, the CDR3 is TGTGCCAGCAGTCGCCCCGGGACAGGGGACGGCTACACCTTC. This translates into CASSRPGTGDGYTF.

The rearrangement uses TRBV6-4 and TRBJ1-1, with 10 bases lining up with TRBD1. Germline trimming cut 6 bases from V and 8 bases from J; bases unmatched to any gene: 6. The length of the CDR3 is 13 residues. Germline V lookup: CDR1 MRHNA, CDR2 SNTAGT. CDR3 residues: CASSLGQGSEAFF. In DNA form, the CDR3 reads TGTGCCAGCAGCTTGGGACAGGGGTCCGAAGCTTTCTTT.

The rearrangement uses TRBV6-5 and TRBJ1-1; D unresolved. There are 12 residues in the CDR3. The V and J ends lost 5 bases and 11 bases respectively, with 15 bases between them. CDR1 and CDR2 (germline): MNHEY, SVGAGI. CDR3 DNA sequence: TGTGCCAGCAGTCGGGCCGCTCGAGGGGCTTTCTTT. Translated: CASSRAARGAFF.

The chain recombines TRBV30 with TRBJ2-1; 12 bases line up with TRBD2. This CDR3 region has 15 residues. Germline trimming cut 6 bases from V and 5 bases from J; bases unmatched to any gene: 8. Germline CDR1 reads GTSNPN; CDR2 reads SVGIG (reference sequence). The CDR3 protein is CACDGLAGHHNEQFF. CDR3 bases: TGTGCCTGTGACGGACTAGCGGGGCACCACAATGAGCAGTTCTTC.

This clone has more than one count but fewer than ten. This chain links TRBV6-1 with TRBJ2-1; D not certain. V lost 8 bases, J lost 0 bases, and 8 bases lay in between. Germline assignment: CDR1 MNHNS and CDR2 SASEGT. The CDR3 totals 13 residues. CDR3 nucleotides: TGTGCCAGCCGTACAAGCTCCTACAATGAGCAGTTCTTC. It encodes CASRTSSYNEQFF.

The chain is built from TRBV6-1 and TRBJ1-2; D gene ambiguous. Germline CDR1 reads MNHNS; CDR2 reads SASEGT. V lost 2 bases, J lost 8 bases, and 9 bases lay in between. CDR3 size: 12 residues. The CDR3 nucleotides read TGTGCCAGCAGTGAAACCAAACGGGGCTACACCTTC. It yields the protein CASSETKRGYTF.